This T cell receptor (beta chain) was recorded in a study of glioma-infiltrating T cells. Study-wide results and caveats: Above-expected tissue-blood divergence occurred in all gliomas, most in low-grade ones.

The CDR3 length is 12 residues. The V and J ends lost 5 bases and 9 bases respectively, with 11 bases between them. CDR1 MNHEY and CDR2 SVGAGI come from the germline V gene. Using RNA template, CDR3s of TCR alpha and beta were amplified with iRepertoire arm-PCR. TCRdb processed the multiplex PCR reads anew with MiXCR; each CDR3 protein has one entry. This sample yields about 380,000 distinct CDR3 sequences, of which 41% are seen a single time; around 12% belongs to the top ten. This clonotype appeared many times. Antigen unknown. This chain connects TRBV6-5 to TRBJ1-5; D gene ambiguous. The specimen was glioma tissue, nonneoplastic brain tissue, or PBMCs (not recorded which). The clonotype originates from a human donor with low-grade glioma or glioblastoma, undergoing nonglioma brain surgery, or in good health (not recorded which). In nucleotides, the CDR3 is TGTGCCAGCAGTAACCAAGCGGGGCCCCAGCATTTT. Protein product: CASSNQAGPQHF.